This TCR beta chain is drawn from a study of monozygotic twins with inflammatory bowel disease. Study-wide findings and caveats: There was no support for any single strong signal or clonotype associated with IBD.

As regards this clonotype: Its antigen is still unknown.

Two nested PCRs, of 16 and 9 cycles, processed TCRalpha and TCRbeta cDNA. TCRdb derives one entry per CDR3 protein from the 5' RACE reads, leaving out DNA. In all, the sample yields around 200,000 distinct CDR3 sequences. This CDR3 contains 16 residues. The sequenced sample consisted of blood. The sequence was obtained from a human donor with ulcerative colitis or Crohn's disease, or a healthy co-twin of an affected twin (not recorded which). V gene TRBV12-3 or TRBV12-4 combines with J gene TRBJ2-2. The CDR3 is CASSKAGLPESGELFF.